The 13 T cell receptor beta chains below come from one sample, sequenced in a study of patients and donors after allogeneic stem cell transplantation. Using its own MiXCR run on the RT-PCR reads, TCRdb lists one record per CDR3 protein. The repertoire has 150,000 to 200,000 distinct CDR3 sequences, 24% of them found once; the top ten carry roughly 26%. The sample taken for sequencing was blood, either unsorted or a sorted T cell fraction (not recorded which). The source of these receptors is a human donor who was either an allogeneic HSCT recipient or a stem cell or donor lymphocyte infusion donor (not recorded which). It is not recorded whose cells these are; they may come from a transplant donor.

This clonotype came up a few times. The rearrangement uses TRBV6-2 or TRBV6-3 and TRBJ2-2; D might be TRBD2 (6 bases). This CDR3 has 16 residues. Germline V CDR1 and CDR2: MNHEY, SVGEGT. Trimming took off 7 bases at V and 6 bases at J, with 21 bases between the two ends. This CDR3 is CASTQRAGSVAGELFF. The CDR3 DNA is TGTGCCAGCACCCAAAGGGCGGGGAGTGTCGCCGGGGAGCTGTTTTTT.

This clonotype was observed once. The chain is built from TRBV20-1 and TRBJ2-1; TRBD2 might be the D (5 bases). This CDR3 spans 14 amino acids. V gave up 7 bases and J gave up 3 bases, with 16 bases separating them. Germline V gene sequence: CDR1 DFQATT, CDR2 SNEGSKA (reference sequence). The CDR3: CSVKTGRGYNEQFF. The CDR3 nucleotides read TGCAGTGTCAAGACCGGCCGGGGCTACAATGAGCAGTTCTTC.

The sample holds many counts of this clonotype. The chain has TRBV5-1 and TRBJ1-1, with 12 bases aligning to TRBD1. Per the germline V gene, CDR1 is SGHRS and CDR2 is YFSETQ. The V segment lost 4 bases and the J segment 4 bases; nucleotides outside the gene matches: 11. This CDR3 is built from 17 residues. The DNA of the CDR3 is TGCGCCAGCAGCAAAAACCGGGACAGGGGGCGCGCCACTGAAGCTTTCTTT. This translates into CASSKNRDRGRATEAFF.

This clonotype was detected many times. The V and J genes are TRBV15 and TRBJ1-2, with D possibly TRBD1 on 5 matching bases. The germline V and J ends were trimmed by 1 base and 10 bases, with 10 bases remaining between them. Germline CDR1 and CDR2: LNHNV and YYDKDF (reference sequence). CDR3 length: 12 residues. CDR3 nucleotide sequence: TGTGCCACCAGCAGAGTTTGGGGCGACTACACCTTC. Its translation is CATSRVWGDYTF.

This clonotype was seen only a few times. The chain couples TRBV19 to TRBJ1-1, with D hard to call. V was cut by 10 bases and J by 0 bases, with 18 bases left in between. Germline lookup yields CDR1 LNHDA and CDR2 SQIVND (reference sequence). The CDR3 has 15 residues. As DNA, the CDR3 is TGTGCCACCGCGCAGGCCAGGTATCTGAACACTGAAGCTTTCTTT. It encodes CATAQARYLNTEAFF. The full variable domain, its missing parts supplied by reference TRBV19 and TRBJ1-1, is DGGITQSPKYLFRKEGQNVTLSCEQNLNHDAMYWYRQDPGQGLRLIYYSQIVNDFQKGDIAEGYSVSREKKESFPLTVTSAQKNPTAFYLCATAQARYLNTEAFFGQGTRLTVV.

In its sample, this clonotype was seen a few times. This chain links TRBV27 with TRBJ1-2; possible D gene TRBD1, 5 bases. This CDR3 has 16 residues. V lost 2 bases and J lost 0, with 13 bases in between. From germline, CDR1 is MNHEY and CDR2 SMNVEV (reference sequence). CDR3 residues: CASSLGSGSSNYGYTF. CDR3 DNA sequence: TGTGCCAGCAGTTTAGGATCAGGGAGTTCTAACTATGGCTACACCTTC.

The rearrangement joins TRBV5-1 to TRBJ1-1; no clear D gene. The length of the CDR3 is 14 residues. The germline CDR1 and CDR2 sequences are SGHRS and YFSETQ. V was trimmed by 4 bases and J by 4 bases, leaving 14 bases between them. The CDR3 region has the DNA TGCGCCAGCAGCGGGGATCGGGTTAGCACTGAAGCTTTCTTT. Residues: CASSGDRVSTEAFF.

The chain joins TRBV27 to TRBJ2-7; no clear D gene. The CDR3 sequence is 15 residues long. Germline V gene data show CDR1 as MNHEY and CDR2 as SMNVEV (reference sequence). Trimming shortened V by 5 bases and J by 2 bases, and 16 bases separated the two germline ends. CDR3 nucleotides: TGTGCCAGCAGTATCGCGGATGCGACCCCCTACGAGCAGTACTTC. Protein: CASSIADATPYEQYF.

This clonotype appeared a few times. The chain couples TRBV6-5 to TRBJ2-7; no clear D gene. The V end was cut by 2 bases, the J end by 3 bases, with 8 bases between. Looked up from germline, CDR1 is MNHEY and CDR2 is SVGAGI. The CDR3 length is 13 residues. For the CDR3, the DNA is TGTGCCAGCAGTTACGCCTATTTCTACGAGCAGTACTTC. Translation: CASSYAYFYEQYF.

The chain uses TRBV25-1 and TRBJ1-2; 7 bases fit TRBD1. The CDR3 totals 13 residues. Germline V gene sequence: CDR1 MGHDK, CDR2 SYGVNS. The J segment lost 8 bases and the V segment lost 5 bases, leaving 8 bases of the junction unmatched. CDR3 coding DNA: TGTGCCAGCAGTTACCGACAGGGTGAAGGCTACACCTTC. Its protein is CASSYRQGEGYTF.

In this sample, this clonotype turned up a few times. CDR3 bases: TGCGCCAGCAGCTTGTACAGGAGCTCCTACAATGAGCAGTTCTTC. Amino acid sequence: CASSLYRSSYNEQFF. The V and J genes are TRBV5-1 and TRBJ2-1, with D possibly being TRBD1 (5 bases). The CDR3 has 15 residues. V lost 1 base to trimming and J lost 0 bases, with 8 bases between them. In germline, CDR1 is SGHRS, CDR2 YFSETQ.

CDR3 nucleotides: TGCAGCGTTGAAGGGGGCATGATGCCCTACGAGCAGTACTTC. Translation: CSVEGGMMPYEQYF. The J gene is TRBJ2-7, the V gene TRBV29-1, with a weak D call TRBD1 (5 bases). The CDR3 loop spans 14 amino acids. The V end was cut by 1 base, the J end by 2 bases, with 12 bases between. Germline-derived CDR1 and CDR2 are SQVTM and ANQGSEA.

In this sample, this clonotype turned up a few times. The chain has TRBV12-3 or TRBV12-4 and TRBJ1-1; D remains unclear. Trimming shortened V by 5 bases and J by 8 bases, and 15 bases separated the two germline ends. The CDR3 covers 13 residues. In nucleotides, the CDR3 is TGTGCCAGCAGTACCCAAGAATCGAAGGAAGCTTTCTTT. Translating it yields CASSTQESKEAFF.